A single sample gave rise to the 19 T cell receptor gamma chains below, sequenced in a study of gamma delta lymphoproliferative disorders and STAT genes. TCRdb called clones from the multiplex PCR reads again using CATT. In the table there are 780 or so gamma-chain clones, roughly 30% of which are singletons. The receptor sequences were amplified from genomic DNA of peripheral blood mononuclear cells. The sequencing sample was made of blood. Every receptor here comes from a human donor in good health.

This clone ranks as large. Other DNA sequences from this sample encode an identical CDR3 as well. The gene calls are TRGV4 and TRGJ1 or TRGJ2. Matching the DNA to germline supplied the J gene, which TCRdb does not give. V shed 3 bases, J shed 3 bases, and the junction held 2 bases outside the gene matches. CDR1 and CDR2 from the germline V gene are EGSTGY and YDSYTSSV. The CDR3 totals 12 residues. The CDR3 DNA follows: TGTGCCACCTGGGATCGTTATTATAAGAAACTCTTT. It encodes CATWDRYYKKLF.

The rearrangement links TRGV9 to TRGJ1 or TRGJ2. The J gene, not given by TCRdb, was assigned here from a germline match of the nucleotide sequence. CDR1 and CDR2 (germline): GITISATS, ISYDGTV (reference sequence). The CDR3 contains 16 residues. Trimming took 0 bases from V and 2 from J; bases not matched to a gene: 10. CDR3 bases: TGTGCCTTGTGGGAGGTGCTTTTTTCCGATTATTATAAGAAACTCTTT. Translated: CALWEVLFSDYYKKLF.

As regards this clone: Possible read error: a much larger clone is one base away. The rearrangement joins TRGV9 to TRGJP. Because TCRdb records no J gene, it was assigned here through a match of the DNA to germline. This CDR3 contains 16 residues. Germline lookup yields CDR1 GITISATS and CDR2 ISYDGTV (reference sequence). V was pared by 0 bases and J by 5 bases, with 1 base of the junction left unmatched. The CDR3 loop is CALWEVEELGKKIKVF. The DNA of the CDR3 is TGTGCCTTGTGGGAGGTGGAAGAGTTGGGCAAAAAAATCAAGGTATTT.

To note about this clone: The TCRdb record carries a much larger clone's protein, which differs from this DNA's translation at residue 2; a read error is the likely cause, and the protein listed here is the DNA translation. The CDR3 loop is CTAWGQNYYKKLF. The CDR3 DNA sequence: TGTACTGCGTGGGGTCAGAATTATTATAAGAAACTCTTT. This sequence joins TRGV10 and TRGJ1 or TRGJ2. TCRdb offers no J gene call, so here the DNA was matched to germline to obtain one. TRGV10 is sorted into the ORF group, with uncertain function. The CDR3 loop spans 13 amino acids.

This clone qualifies as large. The J gene is TRGJ1 or TRGJ2, the V gene TRGV2. The J gene, absent from TCRdb, was called here by matching the DNA to germline. The V gene's germline CDR1 is EGSNGY and CDR2 YDSYNSKV. The CDR3 is 16 amino acids. The junction had 12 bases not matched to a gene; V was cut back by 1 base and J by 3 bases. CDR3 sequence: CATWDGPLPLYYKKLF. The CDR3 DNA reads as TGTGCCACCTGGGACGGACCCCTGCCCCTTTATTATAAGAAACTCTTT.

Of note for this clone: A far larger clone is just one base off, so this is likely a read error. CDR3 amino acids: CATWGSYGTTGWFKIF. The CDR3 region has the DNA TGTGCCACCTGGGGCAGCTACGGGACCACTGGTTGGTTCAAGATATTT. J is TRGJP1 and V is TRGV5P. No J segment appears in TCRdb, so it was assigned here by matching the sequence to germline. TRGV5P is given as a pseudogene. The CDR3 runs 16 residues.

The V call is TRGV9, the J call TRGJ1 or TRGJ2. TCRdb offers no J gene call, so here the DNA was matched to germline to obtain one. Looked up from germline, CDR1 is GITISATS and CDR2 is ISYDGTV (reference sequence). This CDR3 contains 11 residues. J gave up 10 bases and V 6 bases, and 9 bases lay outside the gene matches. CDR3: CALWRKYKKLF. The DNA of the CDR3 is TGTGCCTTGTGGAGGAAGTACAAGAAACTCTTT.

The chain couples TRGV10 to TRGJP1. No J gene is reported in TCRdb; it was inferred here by comparing the DNA with germline. TRGV10 is an ORF, and what it does is uncertain. Germline trimming cut 8 bases from V and 2 bases from J; bases unmatched to any gene: 9. The CDR3 covers 15 residues. This CDR3 reads CAAWDRGTTGWFKIF. The CDR3 DNA is TGTGCTGCGTGGGATCGGGGGACCACTGGTTGGTTCAAGATATTT.

By sample fraction, this clone is large. The V and J genes are TRGV11 and TRGJ1 or TRGJ2. Germline matching of the DNA provided the J gene here, since TCRdb leaves it blank. TRGV11 is flagged as an ORF with uncertain function. There are 15 residues in the CDR3. With V trimmed by 0 bases and J by 1 base, 3 bases remained unmatched. CDR3 DNA sequence: TGTGCCTGCTGGATTAGGCACGTCAATTATTATAAGAAACTCTTT. Translated: CACWIRHVNYYKKLF.

A word on this clone: A read error likely explains this, since a far larger clone differs by one base. Additional DNA sequences in this sample encode the identical CDR3. The chain couples TRGV8 to TRGJ1 or TRGJ2. The J gene comes from matching the DNA to germline here; TCRdb lacks it. The junction had 4 bases not matched to a gene; V was cut back by 5 bases and J by 0 bases. Germline CDR1 and CDR2: VENAVY and YDSYNSRV. CDR3 length: 13 residues. The CDR3 DNA follows: TGTGCCACCTGGGGCGAGAATTATTATAAGAAACTCTTT. This translates into CATWGENYYKKLF.

By sample share, this clone is large. This chain links TRGV10 with TRGJ1 or TRGJ2. Assignment of the J gene here rests on matching the DNA to germline, because TCRdb gives none. TRGV10 is an ORF; its function is uncertain. Trimming cost V 8 bases and J 3 bases; bases outside gene matches: 5. The CDR3 runs to 12 residues. The CDR3 bases are TGTGCTGCGTGGGATTCTTATTATAAGAAACTCTTT. Translating gives CAAWDSYYKKLF.

This clone was seen a few times. The amino acid sequence in TCRdb belongs to a much larger clone and departs from this DNA's translation at residue 10, likely a sequencing read error; the sequence shown is translated from the DNA. This chain joins TRGV2 and TRGJP2. TCRdb lists no J gene, so it was determined here by aligning the DNA to germline. The J segment lost 16 bases and the V segment lost 0 bases, leaving 11 bases of the junction unmatched. Germline V gene lookup returns CDR1 EGSNGY and CDR2 YDSYNSKV. The CDR3 consists of 13 residues. This CDR3 reads CATWDGPKGTKTF. In DNA form, the CDR3 reads TGTGCCACCTGGGACGGGCCAAAGGGGACCAAGACGTTT.

This clone ranks as large (0.1 to 1%). This sample includes further DNA sequences coding for the same CDR3. This chain joins TRGV3 and TRGJP1. The J gene is absent in TCRdb and was assigned here via DNA matching to germline. In germline, CDR1 is VTNTFY, CDR2 YDVSTARD (reference sequence). This CDR3 contains 15 residues. V trimming: 4 bases; J trimming: 4 bases; junction bases outside the gene matches: 9. CDR3 protein: CATWDPLGTGWFKIF. The CDR3 DNA sequence: TGTGCCACCTGGGATCCCCTCGGCACTGGTTGGTTCAAGATATTT.

This clone is judged medium-sized (0.01 to 0.1%). The V call is TRGV8, the J call TRGJ1 or TRGJ2. The J gene comes from matching the DNA to germline here; TCRdb lacks it. Losses at the gene ends were 2 bases for V and 0 bases for J; bases not matched to a gene: 4. This CDR3 has 14 residues. The germline CDR1 and CDR2 sequences are VENAVY and YDSYNSRV. The CDR3, as DNA: TGTGCCACCTGGGATATCACGAATTATTATAAGAAACTCTTT. This encodes CATWDITNYYKKLF.

This clone ranks as large (0.1 to 1%). V is TRGV8 and J is TRGJ1 or TRGJ2. TCRdb does not report a J gene; here it was assigned by matching the DNA to germline references. The CDR3 covers 12 residues. Germline CDR1 reads VENAVY; CDR2 reads YDSYNSRV. Trimming took 3 bases from V and 2 from J; bases not matched to a gene: 1. The CDR3 sequence: CATWDDYYKKLF. For the CDR3, the DNA is TGTGCCACCTGGGATGATTATTATAAGAAACTCTTT.

This clone has only a few counts. V is TRGV8 and J is TRGJP. The J gene was not available in TCRdb and was assigned here by matching the DNA to germline segments. The CDR3 spans 19 residues. The ends lost 4 bases at V and 17 bases at J; junction bases unmatched: 26. From germline, CDR1 is VENAVY and CDR2 YDSYNSRV. The chain's CDR3 is CATWEPYNVIRVGQKIKVF. The CDR3 region has the DNA TGTGCCACCTGGGAGCCTTATAACGTAATCAGAGTTGGGCAAAAAATCAAGGTATTT.

To note about this clone: TCRdb's protein, taken from a much larger clone, differs from this DNA's translation at residue 8, likely owing to a read error; the protein displayed comes from the DNA. The chain recombines TRGV4 with TRGJ1 or TRGJ2. Here the J gene came from matching the DNA to germline, since TCRdb omits it. This CDR3 has 15 amino acids. CDR1 EGSTGY and CDR2 YDSYTSSV come from the germline V gene. With V trimmed by 0 bases and J by 3 bases, 8 bases remained unmatched. CDR3 sequence: CATWDGHPSYYKKLF. In DNA, the CDR3 is TGTGCCACCTGGGATGGGCATCCGAGTTATTATAAGAAACTCTTT.

This clone has only a few counts. This DNA's translation and the protein TCRdb lists, from a much larger clone, do not match at residue 8, likely due to a read error; the protein shown is translated from the DNA. The J gene is TRGJP1, the V gene TRGV10. In the absence of a J gene in TCRdb, the DNA was matched to germline to assign it here. TRGV10 is sorted into the ORF group, with uncertain function. Trimming at V came to 8 bases and at J to 0 bases, leaving 19 bases not matched to a gene. This CDR3 is 19 amino acids long. For the CDR3, the DNA is TGTGCTGCGTGGGACCCAAAGGTAGACTCCTATACCACTGGTTGGTTCAAGATATTT. It codes for CAAWDPKVDSYTTGWFKIF.

The V and J genes are TRGV2 and TRGJP2. TCRdb is silent on the J gene; assignment here came from matching the DNA to germline. With 1 base clipped from V and 0 bases from J, the junction kept 2 bases outside the gene matches. The CDR3 spans 15 residues. Germline CDR1 and CDR2: EGSNGY and YDSYNSKV. The CDR3 DNA reads as TGTGCCACCTGGGACGGTTATAGTAGTGATTGGATCAAGACGTTT. It yields the protein CATWDGYSSDWIKTF.